The clone carrying this TCR beta chain is judged medium-sized (0.01 to 0.1%). All patients were treatment-naive before thyroid surgery. The data belong to a study of metastatic and nonmetastatic thyroid tumors. TCRdb re-clonotyped the PCR reads through MiXCR. The data show more than 8,500 clones, roughly a fifth seen once. This CDR3 has 13 residues. Germline values: CDR1 SGHTA, CDR2 FQGNSA. The V gene lost 5 bases and the J gene lost 7 bases, with 13 bases spanning the gap. This chain joins TRBV7-2 and TRBJ2-3; D uncertain. Sample: adjacent normal tissue. The TCR sequence derives from a female donor with papillary thyroid cancer or a benign thyroid nodule (not recorded which). Some clones in this sample may be carry-over from other donors' samples. The CDR3 region has the DNA TGTGCCAGCAGCCCCCCAAATAGGAATACGCAGTATTTT. Amino acids: CASSPPNRNTQYF.